The source of this T cell receptor beta chain is a study of blood T cell repertoires in COVID-19. Study summary: The United States, Italy and Spain provided the acute and convalescent COVID-19 samples. PBMCs, B-cell-depleted T cells, or T cells provided the cDNA or gDNA that made up the material.

In the original workflow: Reference gene primer amplification gave nucleated cell count estimates. Data came from immunoSEQ multiplex PCR; TCRdb stores just in-frame clones and leaves some out. That table furnishes V, J and clone size, whereas the DNA furnished D and trimming. The sample comprises roughly 35,000 clones, 70% to 80% of which are singletons, and around 7% rests with the top ten. In germline, CDR1 is SGHTA, CDR2 FQGNSA. Trimming left V 2 bases short and J 1 base short, with 13 bases between. CDR3 length equals 16 residues. The chain recombines TRBV7-2 with TRBJ2-3, with D perhaps TRBD2 (7 bases). Sequenced material: peripheral blood. This sequence was found in a woman aged 60 to 75 with acute or convalescent COVID-19. The CDR3 is CASSLKGGGGTDTQYF. CDR3 DNA sequence: TGTGCCAGCAGCTTAAAGGGGGGGGGCGGCACAGATACGCAGTATTTT.